This T cell receptor (beta chain) stems from a study of OX40 agonist ivuxolimab in advanced cancers. At the level of the study: Ivuxolimab, an antibody that agonizes OX40 (CD134), was administered to the patients. Patients received intravenous ivuxolimab every 2 weeks at 0.01 to 10 mg/kg. Study results and caveats: Averaged across samples, CD8+ T cells carried more expanded clones than CD4+ did.

The CDR3 extends over 14 amino acids. V was clipped by 1 base and J by 6 bases; unmatched bases: 5. The V gene's germline CDR1 is SGHNT and CDR2 YENEEA. People who had autoimmune disease history or systemic immunosuppression were excluded. Using immunoSEQ multiplex PCR, the repertoire was profiled, and TCRdb retains in-frame clones only, with some absent. The sample holds roughly 79,000 clones, 80% to 95% seen once. This clone was seen only once. What it binds is unknown. This clonotype originated in an adult with an advanced solid tumor such as melanoma, head and neck, liver or kidney cancer. The chain recombines TRBV11-3 with TRBJ2-7, with 8 bases matching TRBD1. The starting material was CD4+ or CD8+ T cells sorted from blood, obtained in a trial of the OX40 agonist ivuxolimab. The CDR3 spells CASSLGTGSAEQYF. CDR3 bases: TGTGCCAGCAGCTTAGGGACAGGGTCGGCCGAGCAGTACTTC.